This entry features one T cell receptor beta chain sequence. CD8 cells regarded as naive lacked CD45RO, were positively chosen for CCR7, and omitted terminally differentiated effector memory CD45RA+ cells. This record comes from a study of shared clonotypes between healthy human individuals. The method was immunoSEQ multiplex PCR; TCRdb's version includes in-frame clones alone and lacks a portion of them. The data show around 600,000 clones, 90% to 95% seen once. The germline CDR1 and CDR2 sequences are MGHDK and SYGVNS. V gave up 3 bases and J gave up 5 bases; unmatched junction bases: 11. CDR3 size: 16 residues.

The V call is TRBV25-1, the J call TRBJ2-5, with 8 bases matching TRBD1. The receptor was derived from a woman aged 30 to 39 in good health. Sequencing was done on a sample of naive CD8+ T cells sorted from blood. The DNA of the CDR3 is TGTGCCAGCAGTGAGGACCAGGGGGCCCTTTGGGAGACCCAGTACTTC. It codes for CASSEDQGALWETQYF.